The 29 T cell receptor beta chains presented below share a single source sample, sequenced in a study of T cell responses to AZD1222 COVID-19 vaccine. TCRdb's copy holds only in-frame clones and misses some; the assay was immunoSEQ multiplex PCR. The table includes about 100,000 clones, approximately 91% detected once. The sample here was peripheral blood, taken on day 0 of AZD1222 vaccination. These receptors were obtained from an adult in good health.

CDR3 sequence: CASSEGGGAPYEQYF. In DNA form, the CDR3 reads TGTGCCAGCAGTGAGGGTGGCGGGGCCCCCTACGAGCAGTACTTC. The chain employs TRBV6-1 and TRBJ2-7; TRBD2 might be the D (6 bases). There are 15 residues in the CDR3. V was clipped by 3 bases and J by 2 bases, with 14 bases between them. CDR1 is MNHNS and CDR2 is SASEGT in the germline V gene.

The CDR3 DNA sequence: TGTGCCAGCTCACCGGTGGCCGCAAACTACGAGCAGTACTTC. Translated, it gives CASSPVAANYEQYF. The chain joins TRBV18 to TRBJ2-7, with D hard to call. Trimming left V 3 bases short and J 3 bases short, with 12 bases between. Germline V gene sequence: CDR1 KGHSH, CDR2 LQKENI. The CDR3 is 14 residues long.

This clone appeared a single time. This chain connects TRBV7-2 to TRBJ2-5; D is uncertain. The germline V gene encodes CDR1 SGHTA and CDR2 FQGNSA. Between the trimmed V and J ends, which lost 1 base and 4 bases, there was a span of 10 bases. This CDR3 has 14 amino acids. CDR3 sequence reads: CASSLGPGRETQYF. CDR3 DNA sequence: TGTGCCAGCAGCTTAGGGCCGGGCCGAGAGACCCAGTACTTC.

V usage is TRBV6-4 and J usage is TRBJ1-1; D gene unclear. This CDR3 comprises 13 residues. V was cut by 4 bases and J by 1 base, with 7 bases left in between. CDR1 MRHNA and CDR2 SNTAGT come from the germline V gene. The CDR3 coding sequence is TGTGCCAGCAGTGTCCAGGAGAACACTGAAGCTTTCTTT. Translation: CASSVQENTEAFF.

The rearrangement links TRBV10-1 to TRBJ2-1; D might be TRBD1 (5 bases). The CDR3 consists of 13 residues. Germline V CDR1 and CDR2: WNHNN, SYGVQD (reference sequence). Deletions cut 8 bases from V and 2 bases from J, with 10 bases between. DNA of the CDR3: TGCGCCAGCTCTTCAGGGACCTACAATGAGCAGTTCTTC. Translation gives CASSSGTYNEQFF.

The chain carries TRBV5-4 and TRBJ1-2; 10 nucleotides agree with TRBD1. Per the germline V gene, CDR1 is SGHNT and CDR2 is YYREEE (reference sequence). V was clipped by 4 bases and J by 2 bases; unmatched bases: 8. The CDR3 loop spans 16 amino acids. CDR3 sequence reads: CASSRGQGPGNYGYTF. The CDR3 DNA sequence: TGTGCCAGCAGCAGGGGACAGGGGCCAGGAAACTATGGCTACACCTTC.

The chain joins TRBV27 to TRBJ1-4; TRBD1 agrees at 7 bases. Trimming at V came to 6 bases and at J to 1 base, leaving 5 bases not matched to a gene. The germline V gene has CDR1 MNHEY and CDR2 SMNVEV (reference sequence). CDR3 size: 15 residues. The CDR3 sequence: CASSLNRGTNEKLFF. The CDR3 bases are TGTGCCAGCAGCCTAAACAGGGGAACTAATGAAAAACTGTTTTTT.

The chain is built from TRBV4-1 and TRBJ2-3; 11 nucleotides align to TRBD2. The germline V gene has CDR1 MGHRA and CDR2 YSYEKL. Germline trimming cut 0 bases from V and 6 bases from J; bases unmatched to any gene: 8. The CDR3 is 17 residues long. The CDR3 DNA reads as TGCGCCAGCAGCCAAGATGTAGCGGGGGGGCAGGTTGATACGCAGTATTTT. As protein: CASSQDVAGGQVDTQYF.

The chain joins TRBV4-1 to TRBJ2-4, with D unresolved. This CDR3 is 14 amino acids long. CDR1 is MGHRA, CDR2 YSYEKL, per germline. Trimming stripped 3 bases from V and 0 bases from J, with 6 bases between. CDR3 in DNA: TGCGCCAGCAGCCACCCCATAGCCAAAAACATTCAGTACTTC. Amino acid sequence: CASSHPIAKNIQYF.

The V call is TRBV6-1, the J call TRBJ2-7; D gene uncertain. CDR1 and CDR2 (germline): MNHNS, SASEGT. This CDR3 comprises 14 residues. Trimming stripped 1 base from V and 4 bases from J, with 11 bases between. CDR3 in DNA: TGTGCCAGCAGTGAAGGGGCAGGTGGATACGAGCAGTACTTC. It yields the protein CASSEGAGGYEQYF.

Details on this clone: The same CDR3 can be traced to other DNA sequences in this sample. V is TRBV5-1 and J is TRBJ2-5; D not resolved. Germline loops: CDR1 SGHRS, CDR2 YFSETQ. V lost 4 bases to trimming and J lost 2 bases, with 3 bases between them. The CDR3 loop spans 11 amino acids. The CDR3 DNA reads TGCGCCAGCAGCCTTCAAGAGACCCAGTACTTC. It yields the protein CASSLQETQYF.

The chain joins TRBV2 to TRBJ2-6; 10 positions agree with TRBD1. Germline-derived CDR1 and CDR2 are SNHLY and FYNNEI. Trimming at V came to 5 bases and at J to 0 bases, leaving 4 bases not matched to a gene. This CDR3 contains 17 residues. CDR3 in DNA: TGTGCCAGCAGTCTGACAGGGGGCACCTCTGGGGCCAACGTCCTGACTTTC. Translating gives CASSLTGGTSGANVLTF.

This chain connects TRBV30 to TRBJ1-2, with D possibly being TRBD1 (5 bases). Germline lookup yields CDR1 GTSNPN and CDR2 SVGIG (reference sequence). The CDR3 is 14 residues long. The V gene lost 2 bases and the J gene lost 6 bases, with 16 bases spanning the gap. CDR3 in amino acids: CAWSSLRGSDGYTF. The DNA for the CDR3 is TGTGCCTGGAGTTCCCTAAGGGGCTCCGATGGCTACACCTTC.

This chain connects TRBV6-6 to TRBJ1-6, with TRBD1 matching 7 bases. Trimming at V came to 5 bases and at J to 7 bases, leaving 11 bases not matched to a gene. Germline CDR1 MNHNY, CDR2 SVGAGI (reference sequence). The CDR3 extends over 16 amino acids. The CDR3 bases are TGTGCCAGCAGTCGAAGCGCCGGACAGGTGAATTCACCCCTCCACTTT. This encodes CASSRSAGQVNSPLHF.

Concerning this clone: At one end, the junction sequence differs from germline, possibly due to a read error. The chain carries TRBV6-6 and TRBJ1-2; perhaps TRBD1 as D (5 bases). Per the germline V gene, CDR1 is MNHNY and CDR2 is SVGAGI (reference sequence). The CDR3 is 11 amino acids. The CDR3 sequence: CASRRDYGYTF. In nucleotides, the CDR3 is TGTGCCAGCAGGAGGGACTATGGGTACACCTTC.

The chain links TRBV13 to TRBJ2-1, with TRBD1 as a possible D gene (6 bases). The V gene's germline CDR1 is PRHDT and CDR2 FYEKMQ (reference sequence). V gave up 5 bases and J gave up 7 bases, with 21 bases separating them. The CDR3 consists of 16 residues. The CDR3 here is CASSPYQQQGKNEQFF. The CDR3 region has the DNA TGTGCCAGCAGCCCCTACCAGCAACAGGGAAAGAATGAGCAGTTCTTC.

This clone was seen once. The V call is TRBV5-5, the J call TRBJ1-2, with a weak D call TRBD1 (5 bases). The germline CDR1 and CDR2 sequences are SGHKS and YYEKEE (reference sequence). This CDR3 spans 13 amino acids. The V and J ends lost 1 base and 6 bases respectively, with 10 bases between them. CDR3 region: CASSLSQGDGYTF. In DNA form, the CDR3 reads TGTGCCAGCAGCTTGAGTCAGGGAGATGGCTACACCTTC.

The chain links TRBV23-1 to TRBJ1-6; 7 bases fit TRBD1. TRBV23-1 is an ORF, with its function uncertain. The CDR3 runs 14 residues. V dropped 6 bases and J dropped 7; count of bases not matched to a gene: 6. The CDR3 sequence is CASRPGQENSPLHF. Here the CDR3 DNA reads TGCGCCAGCAGACCAGGACAGGAAAATTCACCCCTCCACTTT.

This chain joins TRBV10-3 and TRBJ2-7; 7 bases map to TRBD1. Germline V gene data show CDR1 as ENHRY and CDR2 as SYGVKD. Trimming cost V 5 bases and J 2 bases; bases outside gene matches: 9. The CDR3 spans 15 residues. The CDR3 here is CAISYDRDAAYEQYF. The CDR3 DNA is TGTGCCATCAGTTACGACAGGGATGCTGCCTACGAGCAGTACTTC.

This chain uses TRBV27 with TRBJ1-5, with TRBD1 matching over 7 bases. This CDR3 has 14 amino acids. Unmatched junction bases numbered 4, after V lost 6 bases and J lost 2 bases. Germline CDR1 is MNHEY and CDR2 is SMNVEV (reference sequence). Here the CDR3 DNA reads TGTGCCAGCAGCCCCGACAGGGGCAATCAGCCCCAGCATTTT. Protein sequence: CASSPDRGNQPQHF.

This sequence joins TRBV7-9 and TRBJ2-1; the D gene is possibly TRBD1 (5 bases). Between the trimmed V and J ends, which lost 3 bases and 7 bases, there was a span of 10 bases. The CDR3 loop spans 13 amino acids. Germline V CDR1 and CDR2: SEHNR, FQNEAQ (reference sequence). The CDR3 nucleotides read TGTGCCAGCAGCTTGTCAGGGTTGAATGAGCAGTTCTTC. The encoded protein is CASSLSGLNEQFF.

CDR3 loop: CASSLDRPRGYTF. CDR3 nucleotide sequence: TGCGCCAGCAGCCTGGACAGGCCTAGGGGCTACACCTTC. J is TRBJ1-2 and V is TRBV5-1; TRBD1 agrees at 7 bases. CDR3 size: 13 residues. V lost 4 bases to trimming and J lost 8 bases; unmatched junction nucleotides: 8. The germline gives CDR1 SGHRS, CDR2 YFSETQ.

The CDR3 reads CASSGDSYGYTF. CDR3 in DNA: TGTGCCAGCAGCGGCGACAGCTATGGCTACACCTTC. The chain uses TRBV9 and TRBJ1-2, with TRBD1 as a possible D gene (5 bases). Trimming removed 3 bases from V and 4 bases from J, with 7 bases in between. Germline CDR1 and CDR2: SGDLS and YYNGEE. CDR3 length: 12 amino acids.

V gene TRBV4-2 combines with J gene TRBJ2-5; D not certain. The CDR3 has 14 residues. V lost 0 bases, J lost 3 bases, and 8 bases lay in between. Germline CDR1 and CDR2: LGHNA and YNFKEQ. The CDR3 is CASSQDLREETQYF. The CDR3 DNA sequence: TGTGCCAGCAGCCAAGATCTAAGGGAAGAGACCCAGTACTTC.

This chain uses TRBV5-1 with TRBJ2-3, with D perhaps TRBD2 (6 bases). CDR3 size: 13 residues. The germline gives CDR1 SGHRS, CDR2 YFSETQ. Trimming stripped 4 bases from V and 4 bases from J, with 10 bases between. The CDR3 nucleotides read TGCGCCAGCAGCAGAGGGACTCCAGATACGCAGTATTTT. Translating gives CASSRGTPDTQYF.

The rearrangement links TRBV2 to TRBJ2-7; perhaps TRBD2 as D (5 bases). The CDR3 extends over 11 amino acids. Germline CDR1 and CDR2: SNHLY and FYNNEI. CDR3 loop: CASGLYYEQYF. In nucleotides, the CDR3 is TGTGCGAGCGGACTCTATTACGAGCAGTACTTC. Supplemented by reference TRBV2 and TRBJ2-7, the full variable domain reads EPEVTQTPSHQVTQMGQEVILRCVPISNHLYFYWYRQILGQKVEFLVSFYNNEISEKSEIFDDQFSVERPDGSNFTLKIRSTKLEDSAMYFCASGLYYEQYFGPGTRLTVT.

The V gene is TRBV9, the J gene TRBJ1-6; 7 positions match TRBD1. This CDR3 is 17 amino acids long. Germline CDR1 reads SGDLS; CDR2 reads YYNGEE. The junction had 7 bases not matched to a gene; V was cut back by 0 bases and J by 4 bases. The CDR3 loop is CASSVAAWTGYNSPLHF. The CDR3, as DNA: TGTGCCAGCAGCGTAGCGGCCTGGACAGGATATAATTCACCCCTCCACTTT.

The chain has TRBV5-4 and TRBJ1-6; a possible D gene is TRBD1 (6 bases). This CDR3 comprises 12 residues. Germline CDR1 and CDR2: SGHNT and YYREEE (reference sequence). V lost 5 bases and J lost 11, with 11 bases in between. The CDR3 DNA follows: TGTGCCAGCAGTTGGTCAGGGGCACCCCTCCACTTT. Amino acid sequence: CASSWSGAPLHF. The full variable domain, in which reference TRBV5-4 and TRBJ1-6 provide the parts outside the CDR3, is ETGVTQSPTHLIKTRGQQVTLRCSSQSGHNTVSWYQQALGQGPQFIFQYYREEENGRGNFPPRFSGLQFPNYSSELNVNALELDDSALYLCASSWSGAPLHFGNGTRLTVT.

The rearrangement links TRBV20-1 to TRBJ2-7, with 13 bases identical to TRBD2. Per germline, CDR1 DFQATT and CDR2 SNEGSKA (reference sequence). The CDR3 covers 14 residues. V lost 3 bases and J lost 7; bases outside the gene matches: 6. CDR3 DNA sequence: TGCAGTGCTAGTATACTAGCGGGAGGGGGTGAGCAGTACTTC. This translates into CSASILAGGGEQYF.